These 18 T cell receptor beta chains originate from one sample sequenced in a study of blood T cell repertoires in COVID-19. Repertoires were generated with immunoSEQ multiplex PCR, while TCRdb's copy carries only in-frame clones and drops some. Of 70,000 or so clones listed, more than 80% are singletons. The sequenced material came from peripheral blood. The receptor source for this set is a woman aged 80 or over with active COVID-19.

This clone was observed once. The CDR3 loop is CASSLGLGRNSPLHF. DNA of the CDR3: TGTGCCAGCAGCCTAGGACTGGGGCGTAATTCACCCCTCCACTTT. This chain joins TRBV9 and TRBJ1-6, with TRBD1 as a possible D gene (5 bases). This CDR3 comprises 15 residues. The V end was cut by 4 bases, the J end by 6 bases, with 14 bases between. Germline loops: CDR1 SGDLS, CDR2 YYNGEE. The full variable domain, in which reference TRBV9 and TRBJ1-6 provide the parts outside the CDR3, is DSGVTQTPKHLITATGQRVTLRCSPRSGDLSVYWYQQSLDQGLQFLIQYYNGEERAKGNILERFSAQQFPDLHSELNLSSLELGDSALYFCASSLGLGRNSPLHFGNGTRLTVT.

This clone was detected only once. V usage is TRBV3-1 (or the pseudogene TRBV3-2) and J usage is TRBJ2-2; perhaps TRBD2 as D (5 bases). The CDR3 covers 16 residues. V gave up 0 bases and J gave up 4 bases, with 12 bases separating them. Looked up from germline, CDR1 is LGHDT and CDR2 is YNNKEL (reference sequence). The CDR3 sequence is CASSQEAQRPTGELFF. CDR3 DNA: TGTGCCAGCAGCCAAGAAGCCCAGCGGCCCACCGGGGAGCTGTTTTTT.

V and J are TRBV6-2 or TRBV6-3 and TRBJ2-7, with D perhaps TRBD2 (5 bases). The CDR3 has 12 residues. The V and J ends lost 2 bases and 4 bases respectively, with 6 bases between them. The germline V gene encodes CDR1 MNHEY and CDR2 SVGEGT. CDR3 loop: CASSYGEYEQYF. For the CDR3, the DNA is TGTGCCAGCAGTTACGGGGAGTACGAGCAGTACTTC.

V is TRBV15 and J is TRBJ2-7, with 11 bases aligning to TRBD1. Looked up from germline, CDR1 is LNHNV and CDR2 is YYDKDF (reference sequence). V shed 3 bases, J shed 0 bases, and the junction held 1 base outside the gene matches. The length of the CDR3 is 15 residues. CDR3 nucleotides: TGTGCCACCAGCAGGGACAGGGGGCTCTCCTACGAGCAGTACTTC. It codes for CATSRDRGLSYEQYF.

Only one count was recorded for this clone. The gene calls are TRBV2 and TRBJ2-3; 11 bases agree with TRBD2. Trimming at V came to 6 bases and at J to 5 bases, leaving 7 bases not matched to a gene. Germline CDR1 is SNHLY and CDR2 is FYNNEI. The CDR3 is 15 residues long. The CDR3 sequence: CASSELAGALDTQYF. CDR3 in DNA: TGTGCCAGCAGCGAACTAGCGGGAGCTTTAGATACGCAGTATTTT.

The V call is TRBV5-4, the J call TRBJ1-2; 8 bases are a match to TRBD1. After removal of 4 bases from V and 3 bases from J, the junction contained 8 bases not matched to a gene. The CDR3 sequence is 15 residues long. CDR1 and CDR2 (germline): SGHNT, YYREEE (reference sequence). CDR3 loop: CASSRDRGEDYGYTF. The CDR3 DNA reads TGTGCCAGCAGCCGAGACAGGGGCGAGGACTATGGCTACACCTTC.

This chain connects TRBV7-7 to TRBJ2-3; 14 bases are a match to TRBD2. The CDR3 totals 22 residues. Unmatched junction bases numbered 21, after V lost 5 bases and J lost 2 bases. CDR1 SSHAT and CDR2 FNYEAQ come from the germline V gene (reference sequence). The CDR3 region is CASSPESGVTSGREVHTDTQYF. Written as DNA, the CDR3 is TGTGCCAGCAGCCCAGAATCAGGGGTGACTAGCGGGAGGGAGGTTCACACAGATACGCAGTATTTT.

CDR3 sequence reads: CAIRRGGDEADTQYF. DNA for the CDR3: TGTGCCATCCGGAGGGGCGGCGACGAGGCAGATACGCAGTATTTT. V is TRBV10-3 and J is TRBJ2-3; D is possibly TRBD2 (6 bases). Per the germline V gene, CDR1 is ENHRY and CDR2 is SYGVKD. The CDR3 contains 15 residues. Trimming cost V 8 bases and J 4 bases, with 19 bases left between them.

V usage is TRBV7-2 and J usage is TRBJ2-1; D perhaps matches TRBD2 (5 bases). The V end lost 5 bases, the J end lost 5 bases, and 13 bases lay between the germline ends. The CDR3 extends over 14 amino acids. CDR1 and CDR2 from the germline V gene are SGHTA and FQGNSA. This CDR3 reads CASSPTRLDNEQFF. The CDR3, as DNA: TGTGCCAGCAGCCCCACTAGGCTCGACAATGAGCAGTTCTTC.

The chain links TRBV29-1 to TRBJ1-2; 7 positions agree with TRBD1. The CDR3 consists of 12 residues. V shed 1 base, J shed 8 bases, and the junction held 4 bases outside the gene matches. From germline, CDR1 is SQVTM and CDR2 ANQGSEA. The CDR3 loop reads CSVEGQGDGYTF. In DNA form, the CDR3 reads TGCAGCGTTGAAGGACAGGGTGACGGCTACACCTTC.

This clone was counted a few times. The chain is built from TRBV9 and TRBJ2-7; TRBD2 aligns across 12 bases. Germline CDR1 is SGDLS and CDR2 is YYNGEE. V lost 3 bases to trimming and J lost 6 bases; unmatched junction nucleotides: 7. The CDR3 runs to 15 residues. CDR3 in DNA: TGTGCCAGCAGCGAACGACTAGCGGGAGTTTCCGAGCAGTACTTC. It codes for CASSERLAGVSEQYF.

The gene calls are TRBV24-1 and TRBJ2-3, with 9 bases fitting TRBD2. J gave up 8 bases and V 6 bases, and 8 bases lay outside the gene matches. Germline-derived CDR1 and CDR2 are KGHDR and SFDVKD. This CDR3 comprises 14 residues. CDR3 in amino acids: CATSSSGMKGTQYF. CDR3 nucleotide sequence: TGTGCCACCAGTTCTAGCGGGATGAAGGGTACGCAGTATTTT.

The genes are TRBV10-1 and TRBJ2-7; TRBD1 matches at 8 bases. This CDR3 contains 15 residues. V shed 5 bases, J shed 6 bases, and the junction held 12 bases outside the gene matches. The germline gives CDR1 WNHNN, CDR2 SYGVQD (reference sequence). Written as DNA, the CDR3 is TGCGCCAGCAGTCCTCACCGGGACAGGAGGGGCGAGCAGTACTTC. This encodes CASSPHRDRRGEQYF.

This clone appeared a single time. Here the CDR3 DNA reads TGTGCCAGCAGCTTGCAGGGTTTTCGCTCTGGGGCCAACGTCCTGACTTTC. Translated: CASSLQGFRSGANVLTF. The genes are TRBV7-9 and TRBJ2-6, with TRBD1 as a possible D gene (5 bases). V was trimmed by 3 bases and J by 0 bases, leaving 12 bases between them. Germline-derived CDR1 and CDR2 are SEHNR and FQNEAQ (reference sequence). The length of the CDR3 is 17 residues.

V and J are TRBV7-8 and TRBJ1-5; 7 bases align to TRBD1. After removal of 2 bases from V and 2 bases from J, the junction contained 3 bases not matched to a gene. The germline CDR1 and CDR2 sequences are SGHVS and FQNEAQ. The CDR3 runs to 15 residues. This chain's CDR3 is CASSLKTGGNQPQHF. The CDR3 nucleotides read TGTGCCAGCAGCTTAAAAACAGGGGGCAATCAGCCCCAGCATTTT.

The rearrangement uses TRBV6-2 or TRBV6-3 and TRBJ2-1; TRBD1 might be the D (6 bases). The CDR3 runs to 13 residues. V gave up 6 bases and J gave up 9 bases, with 15 bases separating them. Germline CDR1 and CDR2: MNHEY and SVGEGT. In DNA form, the CDR3 reads TGTGCCAGCAGCAACCGAGGACAGAGTGAGCAGTTCTTC. The encoded protein is CASSNRGQSEQFF.

The chain uses TRBV6-5 and TRBJ1-2, with 7 nucleotides matching TRBD1. Per the germline V gene, CDR1 is MNHEY and CDR2 is SVGAGI. Trimming took 6 bases from V and 4 from J; bases not matched to a gene: 11. This CDR3 is 15 amino acids long. The CDR3 nucleotides read TGTGCCAGCAGCGAGAGGCCGGGACAGTTCTATGGCTACACCTTC. Translated, it gives CASSERPGQFYGYTF.

V is TRBV6-5 and J is TRBJ1-1; D might be TRBD1 (5 bases). Germline lookup yields CDR1 MNHEY and CDR2 SVGAGI. This CDR3 has 16 amino acids. The V end lost 4 bases, the J end lost 2 bases, and 17 bases lay between the germline ends. CDR3 in DNA: TGTGCCAGCAGTTCACTTCCGGGGGGAGAAAACACTGAAGCTTTCTTT. Protein: CASSSLPGGENTEAFF.